This is a list of T cell receptor beta chains from one sample in a study of PD-1 blockade in classical Hodgkin lymphoma. Data came from immunoSEQ multiplex PCR; TCRdb stores just in-frame clones and leaves some out. The sample holds under 40,000 clones, more than 65% seen once. Sample: peripheral blood mononuclear cells (PBMCs), taken before the second cycle of nivolumab. The receptors derive from a human donor with classical Hodgkin lymphoma. CDR3s include the opening cysteine and the closing phenylalanine or tryptophan. Fields, in order: V gene, J gene, CDR3 protein.

TRBV7-8,TRBJ1-2,CASSSWTGDKSDYGYTF
TRBV30,TRBJ1-5,CAWSAQSNQPQHF
TRBV6-1,TRBJ1-2,CASRTAAWANYGYTF
TRBV18,TRBJ1-3,CASSPRGGISGNTIYF
TRBV6-5,TRBJ2-5,CASSYSLGSAETQYF
TRBV30,TRBJ1-1,CAWSVEGRTEAFF
TRBV5-6,TRBJ1-2,CASNNRDNYGYTF
TRBV27,TRBJ1-3,CASSSHLPGRGGNTIYF
TRBV14,TRBJ2-7,CASSQVSRTGNYEQYF
TRBV5-1,TRBJ1-3,CASSLDGNGNTIYF
TRBV6-1,TRBJ2-7,CASTADRVSYEQYF
TRBV5-8,TRBJ2-7,CASSPWTGAGTYEQYF
TRBV29-1,TRBJ2-2,CSVFSGGPNTGELFF
TRBV11-2,TRBJ1-2,CASSLGSREDGYTF
TRBV9,TRBJ2-3,CASSVQGTGSDTQYF
TRBV19,TRBJ1-5,CASRDRADYQPQHF
TRBV7-6,TRBJ1-4,CASSSRAAPTTNEKLFF
TRBV2,TRBJ1-2,CASSADRANYGYTF
TRBV5-1,TRBJ1-2,CASSLQGARGYTF
TRBV20-1,TRBJ2-1,CSARDRTQQFF
TRBV21-1,TRBJ2-7,CMTGPSYEQYF
TRBV10-2,TRBJ1-4,CASSGGVEKLFF
TRBV5-1,TRBJ2-5,CASSWGVQETQYF
TRBV6-6,TRBJ1-6,CASSLVNSPLHF
TRBV7-2,TRBJ1-5,CASSSRQGDQPQHF
TRBV11-2,TRBJ2-7,CASSLLYRAEQYF
TRBV18,TRBJ1-1,CASSPTLVDTEAFF
TRBV9,TRBJ2-7,CASSEGLASYEQYF
TRBV7-2,TRBJ2-7,CASSLSRGPYEQYF
TRBV13,TRBJ2-3,CASTTRDRDTDTQYF